Below, 30 T cell receptor beta chains from the same sample are listed, as sequenced in a study of OX40 agonist ivuxolimab in advanced cancers. Here immunoSEQ multiplex PCR was the method, and the copy in TCRdb shows in-frame clones only, minus some. The sample contains more than 100,000 clones, approximately 90% of which appear only once. This sample comprised CD4+ or CD8+ T cells sorted from blood, obtained in a trial of the OX40 agonist ivuxolimab. These receptor sequences come from an adult with an advanced solid tumor such as melanoma, head and neck, liver or kidney cancer.

The chain couples TRBV28 to TRBJ2-7; D might be TRBD1 (6 bases). Germline CDR1 MDHEN, CDR2 SYDVKM. V dropped 8 bases and J dropped 0 bases, with 14 bases sitting between them. The CDR3 runs to 14 residues. The CDR3 DNA follows: TGTGCCAGCCTCCCCCCAGGGGCCTCCTACGAGCAGTACTTC. Amino acid sequence: CASLPPGASYEQYF. The full variable domain, in which reference TRBV28 and TRBJ2-7 provide the parts outside the CDR3, is DVKVTQSSRYLVKRTGEKVFLECVQDMDHENMFWYRQDPGLGLRLIYFSYDVKMKEKGDIPEGYSVSREKKERFSLILESASTNQTSMYLCASLPPGASYEQYFGPGTRLTVT.

This clone has a single count. The rearrangement joins TRBV19 to TRBJ2-1, with unresolved D. Germline assignment: CDR1 LNHDA and CDR2 SQIVND (reference sequence). V was shortened by 1 base and J by 1 base, with 8 bases between the two germline ends. CDR3 size: 15 residues. The chain's CDR3 is CASSIGSQSYNEQFF. The CDR3 coding sequence is TGTGCCAGTAGTATAGGCTCCCAATCCTACAATGAGCAGTTCTTC.

The rearrangement uses TRBV4-3 and TRBJ2-3, with unresolved D. The CDR3 loop spans 15 amino acids. With 5 bases removed from V and 2 bases from J, the gap between germline ends came to 14 bases. The germline V gene has CDR1 LGHNA and CDR2 YSLEER. The CDR3 loop is CASSNTFGPTDTQYF. The CDR3 coding sequence is TGCGCCAGCAGCAACACCTTCGGACCCACAGATACGCAGTATTTT.

The chain combines TRBV6-6 with TRBJ1-1; D unclear. The V and J ends lost 1 base and 2 bases respectively, with 5 bases between them. This CDR3 comprises 13 residues. The germline V gene has CDR1 MNHNY and CDR2 SVGAGI (reference sequence). DNA of the CDR3: TGTGCCAGCAGTTACTTGGGAAACACTGAAGCTTTCTTT. This encodes CASSYLGNTEAFF.

The CDR3 DNA is TGCGCCAGCAGCTTGGCTGGGACTAGCGGGACACATACGCAGTATTTT. It codes for CASSLAGTSGTHTQYF. The rearrangement uses TRBV5-1 and TRBJ2-3; 13 bases agree with TRBD2. Trimming took 0 bases from V and 7 from J; bases not matched to a gene: 5. This CDR3 comprises 16 residues. Germline-derived CDR1 and CDR2 are SGHRS and YFSETQ.

V gene TRBV9 combines with J gene TRBJ2-1; D ambiguous. V was pared by 0 bases and J by 12 bases, with 10 bases between. The germline V gene has CDR1 SGDLS and CDR2 YYNGEE. This CDR3 region has 12 residues. For the CDR3, the DNA is TGTGCCAGCAGCGTAGCCAACGGTCGGCAGTTCTTC. It codes for CASSVANGRQFF.

This chain uses TRBV12-5 with TRBJ2-3, with D tentatively TRBD2 (5 bases). This CDR3 has 14 residues. V was cut by 1 base and J by 5 bases, with 10 bases left in between. CDR1 LGHNT and CDR2 FRNRAP come from the germline V gene. CDR3: CASGLGTGVDTQYF. In DNA, the CDR3 is TGTGCTAGTGGTTTGGGGACTGGGGTAGATACGCAGTATTTT.

The V gene is TRBV7-9, the J gene TRBJ2-1, with 7 bases that match TRBD2. CDR1 is SEHNR, CDR2 FQNEAQ, per germline (reference sequence). The V and J ends lost 3 bases and 6 bases, in that order; junction bases with no gene match: 14. CDR3 size: 17 residues. The CDR3 region has the DNA TGTGCCAGCAGCTTGGGAGGGCTGGAGGGGAGGATCAATGAGCAGTTCTTC. Amino acid sequence: CASSLGGLEGRINEQFF.

This chain connects TRBV9 to TRBJ1-3; TRBD1 aligns across 11 bases. The V and J ends lost 0 bases and 4 bases, in that order; junction bases with no gene match: 9. Germline V lookup: CDR1 SGDLS, CDR2 YYNGEE. The CDR3 runs 18 residues. The CDR3 DNA reads TGTGCCAGCAGCGTAGGGGGACAGGGGGAGTATTACGGAAACACCATATATTTT. Translated, it gives CASSVGGQGEYYGNTIYF.

DNA for the CDR3: TGTGCCAGCAGCTTAGCTCTGAACACTGAAGCTTTCTTT. It encodes CASSLALNTEAFF. V usage is TRBV7-9 and J usage is TRBJ1-1; D gene uncertain. CDR1 is SEHNR and CDR2 is FQNEAQ in the germline V gene (reference sequence). The V and J ends lost 0 bases and 0 bases respectively, with 2 bases between them. This CDR3 region has 13 residues. The full variable domain, its missing parts supplied by reference TRBV7-9 and TRBJ1-1, is DTGVSQNPRHKITKRGQNVTFRCDPISEHNRLYWYRQTLGQGPEFLTYFQNEAQLEKSRLLSDRFSAERPKGSFSTLEIQRTEQGDSAMYLCASSLALNTEAFFGQGTRLTVV.

V gene TRBV7-8 combines with J gene TRBJ2-7, with D possibly TRBD1 on 6 matching bases. V lost 5 bases to trimming and J lost 4 bases, with 12 bases between them. Germline-derived CDR1 and CDR2 are SGHVS and FQNEAQ. The CDR3 contains 13 residues. The CDR3 protein is CASSDGTRYEQYF. DNA of the CDR3: TGTGCCAGCAGCGACGGGACACGTTACGAGCAGTACTTC.

This clone was detected once. V is TRBV7-3 and J is TRBJ2-3; D possibly corresponds to TRBD2 (6 bases). Trimming stripped 4 bases from V and 2 bases from J, with 16 bases between. Looked up from germline, CDR1 is SGHTA and CDR2 is FQGTGA. The CDR3 consists of 16 residues. Here the CDR3 reads CASSSTGTPFTDTQYF. The DNA for the CDR3 is TGTGCCAGCAGCTCCACCGGGACTCCATTCACAGATACGCAGTATTTT.

The V and J genes are TRBV7-2 and TRBJ2-7; unclear D gene. CDR1 SGHTA and CDR2 FQGNSA come from the germline V gene. Trimming took off 5 bases at V and 1 base at J, with 9 bases between the two ends. This CDR3 spans 13 amino acids. The CDR3 bases are TGTGCCAGCAGCCTGGCCAATTCCTACGAGCAGTACTTC. It encodes CASSLANSYEQYF.

The V call is TRBV2, the J call TRBJ2-1; D perhaps matches TRBD1 (5 bases). Trimming took 6 bases from V and 4 from J, leaving 16 bases between them. Germline lookup yields CDR1 SNHLY and CDR2 FYNNEI. This CDR3 contains 15 residues. CDR3 amino acids: CASRPRQGSYNEQFF. The DNA of the CDR3 is TGTGCCAGCAGGCCCCGGCAGGGCTCTTACAATGAGCAGTTCTTC.

The chain is built from TRBV11-2 and TRBJ2-7; D is possibly TRBD2 (6 bases). Germline CDR1 SGHAT, CDR2 FQNNGV. This CDR3 is 15 amino acids long. V gave up 4 bases and J gave up 3 bases, with 16 bases separating them. The CDR3 DNA reads TGTGCCAGCAGCTCCCCCTTGGCGGGATACTACGAGCAGTACTTC. Translating it yields CASSSPLAGYYEQYF.

This clone was observed a single time. The chain uses TRBV6-1 and TRBJ2-7; D possibly corresponds to TRBD1 (6 bases). Germline assignment: CDR1 MNHNS and CDR2 SASEGT. Trimming removed 3 bases at V and 7 bases at J, with 25 bases between. The CDR3 covers 17 residues. CDR3 sequence (DNA): TGTGCCAGCAGTGACATTGCAACAGGGAGTAGGCCGGGAGAGCAGTACTTC. Its translation is CASSDIATGSRPGEQYF.

The chain uses TRBV6-5 and TRBJ1-1; 7 nucleotides line up with TRBD1. Germline CDR1 reads MNHEY; CDR2 reads SVGAGI. V lost 10 bases to trimming and J lost 1 base; unmatched junction nucleotides: 12. This CDR3 has 15 residues. The CDR3 DNA follows: TGTGCCATTAAGGGACAGAGGGGGCCGAACACTGAAGCTTTCTTT. Translating gives CAIKGQRGPNTEAFF.

The chain couples TRBV30 to TRBJ2-2, with D perhaps given as TRBD1 or TRBD2 (5 bases each). Per the germline V gene, CDR1 is GTSNPN and CDR2 is SVGIG (reference sequence). This CDR3 is 10 amino acids long. The CDR3 here is CGGGTGELFF. In nucleotides, the CDR3 is TGTGGTGGGGGCACCGGGGAGCTGTTTTTT.

The chain carries TRBV21-1 and TRBJ1-4. TRBV21-1 is shown as a pseudogene. The CDR3 is 14 amino acids. DNA for the CDR3: TGTGCCAGCAGCAACCGGGTCGGCCCTGAAAAACTGTTTTTT. This codes for CASSNRVGPEKLFF.

The rearrangement uses TRBV5-4 and TRBJ2-7, with 8 bases lining up with TRBD1. Looked up from germline, CDR1 is SGHNT and CDR2 is YYREEE (reference sequence). This CDR3 has 15 amino acids. V lost 3 bases, J lost 3 bases, and 8 bases stayed unmatched. The CDR3 protein is CASSSRQGSVYEQYF. The CDR3 nucleotides read TGTGCCAGCAGCTCCAGACAGGGGAGCGTCTACGAGCAGTACTTC. Filled out from reference TRBV5-4 and TRBJ2-7, the complete variable domain reads ETGVTQSPTHLIKTRGQQVTLRCSSQSGHNTVSWYQQALGQGPQFIFQYYREEENGRGNFPPRFSGLQFPNYSSELNVNALELDDSALYLCASSSRQGSVYEQYFGPGTRLTVT.

The chain couples TRBV29-1 to TRBJ2-7, with 13 bases identical to TRBD2. Trimming took 4 bases from V and 4 from J; bases not matched to a gene: 1. The length of the CDR3 is 13 residues. Germline loops: CDR1 SQVTM, CDR2 ANQGSEA. The CDR3 sequence: CSVGTSGSYEQYF. CDR3 in DNA: TGCAGCGTTGGGACTAGCGGGAGTTACGAGCAGTACTTC.

CDR3 DNA: TGTGCCAGCAGTTCTCGACAGGGGGGGGATCAGCCCCAGCATTTT. This codes for CASSSRQGGDQPQHF. The rearrangement uses TRBV6-6 and TRBJ1-5; the match to TRBD1 covers 9 bases. The CDR3 loop spans 15 amino acids. Unmatched junction bases numbered 6, after V lost 4 bases and J lost 5 bases. Germline V gene lookup returns CDR1 MNHNY and CDR2 SVGAGI (reference sequence).

This chain links TRBV7-2 with TRBJ2-2; TRBD2 is a possible D gene (5 bases). Germline V gives CDR1 SGHTA, CDR2 FQGNSA. Trimming took off 6 bases at V and 3 bases at J, with 11 bases between the two ends. The CDR3 is 14 residues long. The chain's CDR3 is CASREGRDTGELFF. The CDR3 nucleotides are TGTGCCAGCAGAGAGGGCCGGGACACCGGGGAGCTGTTTTTT.

The chain has TRBV28 and TRBJ1-5; D perhaps matches TRBD1 (6 bases). The length of the CDR3 is 14 residues. Trimming shortened V by 2 bases and J by 7 bases, and 12 bases separated the two germline ends. The germline V gene has CDR1 MDHEN and CDR2 SYDVKM. CDR3 loop: CASSLGGGVQPQHF. CDR3 nucleotide sequence: TGTGCCAGCAGTTTAGGAGGGGGTGTACAGCCCCAGCATTTT.

V is TRBV9 and J is TRBJ2-7, with TRBD1 matching 11 bases. Germline CDR1 SGDLS, CDR2 YYNGEE. Trimming cost V 0 bases and J 3 bases; bases outside gene matches: 8. The CDR3 is 17 residues long. CDR3: CASSVGSGQGEGYEQYF. In nucleotides, the CDR3 is TGTGCCAGCAGCGTAGGGTCGGGACAGGGGGAAGGCTACGAGCAGTACTTC.

This rearrangement joins TRBV4-1 to TRBJ2-7; tentatively, D is TRBD1 (6 bases). There are 14 residues in the CDR3. Trimming shortened V by 0 bases and J by 1 base, and 7 bases separated the two germline ends. CDR1 MGHRA and CDR2 YSYEKL come from the germline V gene. The chain's CDR3 is CASSQEGQSYEQYF. CDR3 sequence (DNA): TGCGCCAGCAGCCAAGAAGGACAGTCCTACGAGCAGTACTTC.

The rearrangement links TRBV28 to TRBJ1-2, with D maybe TRBD1 (6 bases). The germline V and J ends were trimmed by 6 bases and 1 base, with 12 bases remaining between them. Germline V gene sequence: CDR1 MDHEN, CDR2 SYDVKM. The CDR3 covers 14 residues. The CDR3 sequence is CASSYTGLNYGYTF. The CDR3 nucleotides are TGTGCCAGCAGCTATACAGGGCTTAACTATGGCTACACCTTC.

The chain is built from TRBV6-1 and TRBJ2-1; a weak D match, TRBD1 (5 bases). Looked up from germline, CDR1 is MNHNS and CDR2 is SASEGT. The ends were cut back, 7 bases at V and 7 bases at J, with 17 bases in the middle. This CDR3 is built from 14 residues. The CDR3 DNA reads TGTGCCAGCACCCAAGTAGGGGCTAGGAATGAGCAGTTCTTC. As protein: CASTQVGARNEQFF.

V is TRBV5-1 and J is TRBJ1-1; D is uncertain. V lost 0 bases and J lost 6, with 9 bases in between. From germline, CDR1 is SGHRS and CDR2 YFSETQ. CDR3 size: 13 residues. The CDR3 here is CASSLDMGSEAFF. CDR3 in DNA: TGCGCCAGCAGCTTGGATATGGGGTCTGAAGCTTTCTTT.

The chain employs TRBV18 and TRBJ1-2, with D perhaps TRBD1 (5 bases). V dropped 0 bases and J dropped 4 bases, with 12 bases sitting between them. Germline V gene lookup returns CDR1 KGHSH and CDR2 LQKENI. The CDR3 consists of 15 residues. This CDR3 is CASSPPARDSYGYTF. In DNA, the CDR3 is TGTGCCAGCTCACCACCGGCCAGGGATTCCTATGGCTACACCTTC.